Each of the 18 T cell receptor beta chains below was sequenced from the same sample in a study of identical twins. TCRdb recomputed calls from the 5' RACE reads with MiXCR, one row per CDR3 protein. The sample shows around 1.7 million distinct CDR3 sequences, about 32% of them seen only once. Sequenced sample: cord blood. The receptors shown here come from a newborn girl in good health.

This chain connects TRBV5-5 to TRBJ2-1; the match to TRBD2 covers 9 bases. The CDR3 loop spans 16 amino acids. Germline trimming cut 0 bases from V and 8 bases from J; bases unmatched to any gene: 9. Germline-derived CDR1 and CDR2 are SGHKS and YYEKEE (reference sequence). The CDR3 sequence: CASSLDAGGPFYEQFF. The CDR3 DNA is TGTGCCAGCAGCTTGGATGCGGGGGGGCCATTCTATGAGCAGTTCTTC.

Details on this clonotype: Compared with germline, one end of the junction differs, possibly owing to a read error. The chain is built from TRBV29-1 and TRBJ1-2; TRBD1 might be the D (6 bases). There are 12 residues in the CDR3. CDR1 and CDR2 from the germline V gene are SQVTM and ANQGSEA. The CDR3 loop reads CSVKDRIYGYTF. The CDR3, as DNA: TGCAGCGTTAAAGACAGGATCTATGGCTACACCTTC. Filled out from reference TRBV29-1 and TRBJ1-2, the complete variable domain reads SAVISQKPSRDICQRGTSLTIQCQVDSQVTMMFWYRQQPGQSLTLIATANQGSEATYESGFVIDKFPISRPNLTFSTLTVSNMSPEDSSIYLCSVKDRIYGYTFGSGTRLTVV.

This sequence joins TRBV4-1 and TRBJ2-3, with D unresolved. Per germline, CDR1 MGHRA and CDR2 YSYEKL. V lost 2 bases and J 2 bases, leaving 8 bases between the germline ends. The CDR3 totals 14 residues. In nucleotides, the CDR3 is TGCGCCAGCAGCCAATTATATCCCACAGATACGCAGTATTTT. Residues: CASSQLYPTDTQYF.

The V call is TRBV28, the J call TRBJ2-4; the D gene is possibly TRBD2 (6 bases). Trimming shortened V by 11 bases and J by 9 bases, and 20 bases separated the two germline ends. CDR1 and CDR2 (germline): MDHEN, SYDVKM. CDR3 size: 13 residues. The CDR3: CAAWTGDGAIQYF. The CDR3 DNA is TGTGCCGCCTGGACGGGGGACGGAGCCATTCAGTACTTC. The whole variable domain, remainder taken from reference TRBV28 and TRBJ2-4, is DVKVTQSSRYLVKRTGEKVFLECVQDMDHENMFWYRQDPGLGLRLIYFSYDVKMKEKGDIPEGYSVSREKKERFSLILESASTNQTSMYLCAAWTGDGAIQYFGAGTRLSVL.

This chain connects TRBV3-1 to TRBJ2-5; D might be TRBD2 (6 bases). The J call may be mistaken, given a closer DNA end match to TRBJ2-7. The germline CDR1 and CDR2 sequences are LGHDT and YNNKEL (reference sequence). The CDR3 is made up of 13 amino acids. CDR3 loop: CASSQAGVREQYF. In DNA, the CDR3 is TGTGCCAGCAGCCAAGCGGGAGTCCGCGAGCAGTACTTC.

The chain uses TRBV10-3 and TRBJ2-5; 7 bases map to TRBD2. The CDR3 has 11 residues. The V segment lost 3 bases and the J segment 11 bases; nucleotides outside the gene matches: 3. Germline V CDR1 and CDR2: ENHRY, SYGVKD. This CDR3 reads CAISDVREQYF. Here the CDR3 DNA reads TGTGCCATCAGTGACGTGCGGGAGCAGTACTTC.

This clonotype was recorded at least ten times. The chain carries TRBV2 and TRBJ1-5; no reliable D call. With 7 bases removed from V and 2 bases from J, the gap between germline ends came to 6 bases. CDR1 SNHLY and CDR2 FYNNEI come from the germline V gene. The CDR3 has 12 residues. The CDR3 sequence is CASTTGNQPQHF. CDR3 nucleotides: TGTGCCAGCACGACCGGCAATCAGCCCCAGCATTTT.

This rearrangement joins TRBV30 to TRBJ1-5; D remains ambiguous. CDR1 and CDR2 (germline): GTSNPN, SVGIG (reference sequence). This CDR3 has 14 amino acids. V lost 2 bases and J lost 0, with 8 bases in between. DNA of the CDR3: TGTGCCTGGAGTACATCCGATAGCAATCAGCCCCAGCATTTT. Its protein product is CAWSTSDSNQPQHF.

To note about this clonotype: Relative to the germline gene, one junction end is altered; a read error may explain this. The CDR3 DNA reads TGCAGCGGTGAAGGGGGGATCGCCGGTGGGCAGTACTTC. It yields the protein CSGEGGIAGGQYF. This sequence joins TRBV29-1 and TRBJ2-4; D is perhaps TRBD1 or TRBD2 (6 bases each). There are 13 residues in the CDR3. The germline V gene encodes CDR1 SQVTM and CDR2 ANQGSEA.

This clonotype was seen a handful of times. The chain is built from TRBV25-1 and TRBJ1-2, with 7 positions matching TRBD1. V lost 3 bases and J lost 5; bases outside the gene matches: 9. In germline, CDR1 is MGHDK, CDR2 SYGVNS. The length of the CDR3 is 15 residues. CDR3 sequence: CASSDPAGTEYGYTF. In DNA, the CDR3 is TGTGCCAGCAGTGACCCTGCCGGGACAGAATATGGCTACACCTTC.

This clonotype has more than one count but fewer than ten. The chain links TRBV24-1 to TRBJ1-2, with 8 bases fitting TRBD1. CDR3 length: 13 residues. J was trimmed by 9 bases and V by 6 bases; bases with no gene match: 8. Germline V gives CDR1 KGHDR, CDR2 SFDVKD. The CDR3 protein is CATSTLRQGSYTF. CDR3 bases: TGTGCCACCAGTACACTTCGACAGGGGAGCTACACCTTC.

V and J are TRBV7-6 and TRBJ2-2; 10 nucleotides align to TRBD1. Germline V gene data show CDR1 as SGHVS and CDR2 as FNYEAQ. This CDR3 comprises 17 residues. V dropped 5 bases and J dropped 1; count of bases not matched to a gene: 7. As DNA, the CDR3 is TGTGCCAGCAGCCAACCATGGACAGGGGGGAACACCGGGGAGCTGTTTTTT. This sequence encodes CASSQPWTGGNTGELFF.

V usage is TRBV2 and J usage is TRBJ1-2; D is unresolved. The CDR3 sequence is 13 residues long. In germline, CDR1 is SNHLY, CDR2 FYNNEI. Trimming left V 3 bases short and J 4 bases short, with 9 bases between. In nucleotides, the CDR3 is TGTGCCAGCAGTGACGGGATGGGCTATGGCTACACCTTC. It yields the protein CASSDGMGYGYTF.

This clonotype was observed a few times. The chain has TRBV4-2 and TRBJ2-7; 8 nucleotides match TRBD2. V lost 1 base, J lost 4 bases, and 9 bases stayed unmatched. CDR3 length: 16 residues. From germline, CDR1 is LGHNA and CDR2 YNFKEQ. The CDR3: CASSQGHGTSEYEQYF. The CDR3 nucleotides read TGTGCCAGCAGCCAAGGGCATGGGACTAGTGAGTACGAGCAGTACTTC.

Regarding this clonotype: One end of the junction is discordant with germline, which a read error may explain. The chain joins TRBV12-3 or TRBV12-4 to TRBJ2-7; a possible D gene is TRBD2 (5 bases). This CDR3 has 13 residues. The CDR3 sequence is CASPLGSSYEQSF. In nucleotides, the CDR3 is TGTGCCAGTCCCTTGGGGAGCTCCTACGAGCAGTCCTTC.

The chain couples TRBV3-1 to TRBJ2-1, with 7 bases that match TRBD1. After removal of 2 bases from V and 5 bases from J, the junction contained 6 bases not matched to a gene. Germline V gene sequence: CDR1 LGHDT, CDR2 YNNKEL (reference sequence). This CDR3 has 15 residues. The CDR3 is CASSQTVTGNNEQFF. CDR3 sequence (DNA): TGTGCCAGCAGCCAAACGGTGACAGGGAACAATGAGCAGTTCTTC.

This clonotype showed up just a few times. This rearrangement joins TRBV3-1 to TRBJ2-5, with D perhaps assigned TRBD1 or TRBD2 (5 bases each). Judging by the DNA end, TRBJ2-7 fits better; the J call may be wrong. The CDR3 consists of 13 residues. CDR1 is LGHDT and CDR2 is YNNKEL in the germline V gene (reference sequence). The CDR3 loop reads CASSQGEHYEQYF. CDR3 sequence (DNA): TGTGCCAGCAGCCAGGGGGAACACTACGAGCAGTACTTC.

The J gene is TRBJ2-1, the V gene TRBV9; 11 nucleotides agree with TRBD2. The V gene's germline CDR1 is SGDLS and CDR2 YYNGEE. CDR3 length: 15 amino acids. After removal of 0 bases from V and 7 bases from J, the junction contained 3 bases not matched to a gene. Here the CDR3 reads CASSVVAGGPNEQFF. As DNA, the CDR3 is TGTGCCAGCAGCGTAGTAGCGGGGGGGCCAAATGAGCAGTTCTTC.